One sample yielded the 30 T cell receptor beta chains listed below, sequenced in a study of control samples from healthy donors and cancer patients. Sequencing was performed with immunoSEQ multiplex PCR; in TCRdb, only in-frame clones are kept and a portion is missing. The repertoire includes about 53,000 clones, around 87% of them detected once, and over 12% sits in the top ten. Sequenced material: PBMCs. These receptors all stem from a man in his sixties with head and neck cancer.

This CDR3 reads CASSVGARDQETQYF. In nucleotides, the CDR3 is TGTGCCAGCAGCGTAGGGGCAAGAGACCAAGAGACCCAGTACTTC. The V call is TRBV9, the J call TRBJ2-5; unclear D gene. The ends were cut back, 0 bases at V and 0 bases at J, with 9 bases in the middle. The length of the CDR3 is 15 residues. The germline V gene has CDR1 SGDLS and CDR2 YYNGEE.

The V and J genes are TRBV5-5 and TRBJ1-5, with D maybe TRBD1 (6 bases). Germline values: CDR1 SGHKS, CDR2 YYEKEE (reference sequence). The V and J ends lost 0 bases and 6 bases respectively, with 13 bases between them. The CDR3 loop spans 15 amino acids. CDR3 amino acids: CASSLGQGIGQPQHF. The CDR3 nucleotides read TGTGCCAGCAGCTTGGGGCAGGGGATAGGTCAGCCCCAGCATTTT.

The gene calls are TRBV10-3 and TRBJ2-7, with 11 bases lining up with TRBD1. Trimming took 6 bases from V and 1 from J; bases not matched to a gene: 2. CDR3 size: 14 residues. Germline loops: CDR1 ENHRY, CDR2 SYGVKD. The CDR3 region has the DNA TGTGCCATCAGAGGGACAGGGGGTTCCTACGAGCAGTACTTC. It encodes CAIRGTGGSYEQYF.

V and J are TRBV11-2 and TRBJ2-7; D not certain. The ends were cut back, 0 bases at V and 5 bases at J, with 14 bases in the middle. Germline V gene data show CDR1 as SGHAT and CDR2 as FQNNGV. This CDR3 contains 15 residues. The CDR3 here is CASSLDGQAPNEQYF. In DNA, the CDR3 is TGTGCCAGCAGCTTAGATGGGCAGGCCCCAAACGAGCAGTACTTC.

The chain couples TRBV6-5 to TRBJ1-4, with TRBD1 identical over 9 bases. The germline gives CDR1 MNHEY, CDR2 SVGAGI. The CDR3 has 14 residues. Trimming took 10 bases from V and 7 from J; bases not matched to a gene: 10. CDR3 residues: CATIPTGGREKLFF. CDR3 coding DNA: TGTGCCACCATCCCTACAGGGGGCCGTGAAAAACTGTTTTTT.

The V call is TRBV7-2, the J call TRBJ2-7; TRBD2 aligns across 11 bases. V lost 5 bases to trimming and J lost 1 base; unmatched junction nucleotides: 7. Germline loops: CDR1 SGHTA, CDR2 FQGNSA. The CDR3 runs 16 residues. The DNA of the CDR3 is TGTGCCAGCAGCCTAACCGGGACTAGCGGTTCCTACGAGCAGTACTTC. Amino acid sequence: CASSLTGTSGSYEQYF.

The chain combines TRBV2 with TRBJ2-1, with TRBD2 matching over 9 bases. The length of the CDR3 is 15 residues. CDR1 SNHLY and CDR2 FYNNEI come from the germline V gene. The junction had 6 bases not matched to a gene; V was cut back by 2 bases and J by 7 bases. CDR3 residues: CASSERLAGSNEQFF. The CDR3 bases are TGTGCCAGCAGTGAACGTCTAGCGGGATCTAATGAGCAGTTCTTC.

As DNA, the CDR3 is TGTGCCAGCTCACCGGGACTAGCGGGGGCTCGACACTACGAGCAGTACTTC. Amino acids: CASSPGLAGARHYEQYF. V and J are TRBV18 and TRBJ2-7, with 14 bases identical to TRBD2. Germline trimming cut 3 bases from V and 3 bases from J; bases unmatched to any gene: 7. Germline CDR1 reads KGHSH; CDR2 reads LQKENI. The CDR3 is 17 amino acids.

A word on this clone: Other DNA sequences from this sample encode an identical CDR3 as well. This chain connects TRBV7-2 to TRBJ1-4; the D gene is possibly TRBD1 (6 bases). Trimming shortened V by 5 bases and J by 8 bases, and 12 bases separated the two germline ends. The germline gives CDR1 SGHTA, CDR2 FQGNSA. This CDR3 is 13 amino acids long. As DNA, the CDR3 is TGTGCCAGCAGCAGGCAGGGGAGGGAAAAACTGTTTTTT. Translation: CASSRQGREKLFF.

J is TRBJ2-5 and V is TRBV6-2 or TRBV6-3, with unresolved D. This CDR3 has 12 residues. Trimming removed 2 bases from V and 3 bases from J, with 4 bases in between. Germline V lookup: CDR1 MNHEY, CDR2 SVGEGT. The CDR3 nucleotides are TGTGCCAGCAGTTACCCGGAAGAGACCCAGTACTTC. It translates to CASSYPEETQYF.

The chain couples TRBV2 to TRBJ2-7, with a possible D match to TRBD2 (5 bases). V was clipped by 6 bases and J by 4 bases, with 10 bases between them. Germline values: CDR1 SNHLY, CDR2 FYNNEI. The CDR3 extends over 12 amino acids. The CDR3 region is CASREGRYEQYF. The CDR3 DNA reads TGTGCCAGCAGAGAGGGCAGGTACGAGCAGTACTTC.

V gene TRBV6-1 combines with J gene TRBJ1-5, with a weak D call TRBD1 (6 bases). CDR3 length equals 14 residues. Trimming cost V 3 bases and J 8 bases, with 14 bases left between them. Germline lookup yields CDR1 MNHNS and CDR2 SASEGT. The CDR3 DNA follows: TGTGCCAGCAGTGAGGGGGGGGCGCGGAAGCCCCAGCATTTT. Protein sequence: CASSEGGARKPQHF.

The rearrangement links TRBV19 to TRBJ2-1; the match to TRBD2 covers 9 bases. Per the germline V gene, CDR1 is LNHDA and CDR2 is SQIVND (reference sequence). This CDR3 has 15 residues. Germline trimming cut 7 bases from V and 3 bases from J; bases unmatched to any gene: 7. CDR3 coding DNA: TGTGCCAGTACCTTTAGCGGGGGAAACTACAATGAGCAGTTCTTC. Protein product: CASTFSGGNYNEQFF.

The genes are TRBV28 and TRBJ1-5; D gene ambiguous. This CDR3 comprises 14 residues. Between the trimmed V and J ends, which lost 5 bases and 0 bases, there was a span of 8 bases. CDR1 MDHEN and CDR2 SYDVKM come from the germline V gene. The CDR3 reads CASSRTNSNQPQHF. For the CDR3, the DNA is TGTGCCAGCAGTCGGACTAATAGCAATCAGCCCCAGCATTTT.

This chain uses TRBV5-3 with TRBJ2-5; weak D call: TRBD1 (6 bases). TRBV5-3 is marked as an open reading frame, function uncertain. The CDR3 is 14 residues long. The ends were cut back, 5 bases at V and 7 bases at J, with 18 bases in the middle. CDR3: CARRRGQPSGTQYF. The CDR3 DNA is TGTGCCAGAAGGCGCGGACAGCCGTCCGGGACCCAGTACTTC.

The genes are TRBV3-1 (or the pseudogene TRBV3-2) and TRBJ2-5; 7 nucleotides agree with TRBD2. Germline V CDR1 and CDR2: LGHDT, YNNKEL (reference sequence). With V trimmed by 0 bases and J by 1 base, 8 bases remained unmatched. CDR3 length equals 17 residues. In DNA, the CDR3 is TGTGCCAGCAGCCAAGACGGGCGGGGGAACCGCCAAGAGACCCAGTACTTC. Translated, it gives CASSQDGRGNRQETQYF.

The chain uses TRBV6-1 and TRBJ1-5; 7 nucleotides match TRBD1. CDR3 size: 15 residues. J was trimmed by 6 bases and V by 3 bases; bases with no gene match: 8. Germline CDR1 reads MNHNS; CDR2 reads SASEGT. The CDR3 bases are TGTGCCAGCAGTGATAGACAGGGAATGAGTCAGCCCCAGCATTTT. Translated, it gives CASSDRQGMSQPQHF.

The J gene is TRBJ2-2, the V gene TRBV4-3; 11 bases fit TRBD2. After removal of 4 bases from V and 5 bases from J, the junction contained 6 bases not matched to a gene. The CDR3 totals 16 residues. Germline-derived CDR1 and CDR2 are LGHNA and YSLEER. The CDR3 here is CASSRTSGGGTGELFF. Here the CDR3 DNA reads TGCGCCAGCAGCCGAACTAGCGGGGGAGGAACCGGGGAGCTGTTTTTT.

The CDR3: CASSEWSENTEAFF. CDR3 in DNA: TGTGCCAGCAGTGAATGGTCCGAGAACACTGAAGCTTTCTTT. This chain links TRBV6-1 with TRBJ1-1; D unresolved. The germline V and J ends were trimmed by 2 bases and 1 base, with 8 bases remaining between them. The CDR3 contains 14 residues. Germline V gene sequence: CDR1 MNHNS, CDR2 SASEGT.

The chain's CDR3 is CATSRTGDAKNIQYF. The CDR3 DNA sequence: TGTGCCACCAGCAGGACAGGGGATGCCAAAAACATTCAGTACTTC. The chain couples TRBV15 to TRBJ2-4, with TRBD1 matching 8 bases. Losses at the gene ends were 3 bases for V and 1 base for J; bases not matched to a gene: 2. CDR1 and CDR2 from the germline V gene are LNHNV and YYDKDF (reference sequence). The CDR3 runs to 15 residues.

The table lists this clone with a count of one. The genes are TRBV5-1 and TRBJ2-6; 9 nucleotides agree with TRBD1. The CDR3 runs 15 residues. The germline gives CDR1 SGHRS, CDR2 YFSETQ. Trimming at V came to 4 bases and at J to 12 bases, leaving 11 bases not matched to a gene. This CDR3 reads CASSTPGTGRGVLTF. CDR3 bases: TGCGCCAGCAGCACCCCGGGGACAGGGAGGGGCGTCCTGACTTTC.

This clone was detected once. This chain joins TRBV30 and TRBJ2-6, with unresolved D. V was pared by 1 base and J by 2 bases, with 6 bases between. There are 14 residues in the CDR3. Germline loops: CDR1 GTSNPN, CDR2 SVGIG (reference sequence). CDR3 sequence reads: CAWSGWAGANVLTF. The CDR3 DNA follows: TGTGCCTGGAGTGGCTGGGCTGGGGCCAACGTCCTGACTTTC.

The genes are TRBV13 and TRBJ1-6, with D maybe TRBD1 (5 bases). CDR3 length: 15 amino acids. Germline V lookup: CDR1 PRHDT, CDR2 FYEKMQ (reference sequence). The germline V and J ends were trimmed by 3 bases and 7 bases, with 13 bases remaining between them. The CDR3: CASSFRRGDNSPLHF. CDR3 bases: TGTGCCAGCAGCTTCAGAAGGGGCGACAATTCACCCCTCCACTTT.

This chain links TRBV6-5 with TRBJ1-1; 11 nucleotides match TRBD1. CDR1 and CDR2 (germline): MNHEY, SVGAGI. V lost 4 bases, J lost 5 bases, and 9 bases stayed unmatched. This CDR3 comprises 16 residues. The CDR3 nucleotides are TGTGCCAGCAGTTGGCGGACAGGGGGCGCTTCAACTGAAGCTTTCTTT. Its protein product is CASSWRTGGASTEAFF.

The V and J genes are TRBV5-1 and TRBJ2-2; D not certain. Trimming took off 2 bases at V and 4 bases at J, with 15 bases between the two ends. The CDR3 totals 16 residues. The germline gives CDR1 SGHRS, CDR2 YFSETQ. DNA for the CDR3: TGCGCCAGCAGCTTCTATGGAGACCCGCGCACCGGGGAGCTGTTTTTT. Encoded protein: CASSFYGDPRTGELFF.

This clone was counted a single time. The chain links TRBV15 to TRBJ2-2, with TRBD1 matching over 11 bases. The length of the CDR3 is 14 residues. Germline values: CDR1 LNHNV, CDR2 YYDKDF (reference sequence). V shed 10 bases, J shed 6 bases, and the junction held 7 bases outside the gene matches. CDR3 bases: TGTGCCATTACCCCGGGACAGGGGGCCGGGGAGCTGTTTTTT. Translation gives CAITPGQGAGELFF.

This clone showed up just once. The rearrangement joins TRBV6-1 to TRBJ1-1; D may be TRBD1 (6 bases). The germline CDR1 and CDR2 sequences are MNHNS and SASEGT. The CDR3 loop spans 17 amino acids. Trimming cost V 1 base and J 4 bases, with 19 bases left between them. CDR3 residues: CASSEGFGGAERTEAFF. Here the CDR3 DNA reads TGTGCCAGCAGTGAAGGGTTCGGGGGGGCAGAACGCACTGAAGCTTTCTTT.

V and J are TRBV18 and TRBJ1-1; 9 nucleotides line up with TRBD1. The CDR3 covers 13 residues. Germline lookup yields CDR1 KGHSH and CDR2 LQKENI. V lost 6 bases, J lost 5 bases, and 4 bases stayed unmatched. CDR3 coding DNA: TGTGCCAGCTCCCGGGACAGGGAGACTGAAGCTTTCTTT. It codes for CASSRDRETEAFF.

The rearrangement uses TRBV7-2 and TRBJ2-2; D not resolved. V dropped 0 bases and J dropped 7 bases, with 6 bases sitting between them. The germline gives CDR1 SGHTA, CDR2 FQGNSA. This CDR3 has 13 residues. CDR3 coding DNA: TGTGCCAGCAGCTTAGCGCCTGACGGGGAGCTGTTTTTT. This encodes CASSLAPDGELFF. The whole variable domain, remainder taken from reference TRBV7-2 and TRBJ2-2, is GAGVSQSPSNKVTEKGKDVELRCDPISGHTALYWYRQSLGQGLEFLIYFQGNSAPDKSGLPSDRFSAERTGGSVSTLTIQRTQQEDSAVYLCASSLAPDGELFFGEGSRLTVL.

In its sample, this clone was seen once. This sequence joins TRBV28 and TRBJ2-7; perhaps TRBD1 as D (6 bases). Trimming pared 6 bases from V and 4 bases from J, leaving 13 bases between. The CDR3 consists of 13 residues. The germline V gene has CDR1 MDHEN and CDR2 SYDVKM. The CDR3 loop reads CASSRQDAYEQYF. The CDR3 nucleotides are TGTGCCAGCAGCCGACAGGACGCTTACGAGCAGTACTTC.